The sample holds many counts of the clone carrying this T cell receptor beta chain. As yet, its antigen is unknown. This entry comes from a study of identical twins. Study conclusions and caveats: Analyses based on zero insertions could be partly confounded by invariant MAIT and iNKT cells.

All donors were healthy Caucasians. TCRdb re-analysed the 5' RACE reads in MiXCR, keeping a single row per CDR3 protein. The sample has some 790,000 distinct CDR3 sequences, about 18% seen once; the top ten hold over 10%. V was trimmed by 1 base and J by 0 bases, leaving 7 bases between them. CDR1 SGHVS and CDR2 FQNEAQ come from the germline V gene. This CDR3 is built from 15 residues. These data were also filed under a second study, of T cells expressing NK-cell markers. That work contributes: Seropositivity for HCMV was found in seven of the eight sequenced donors, with one seronegative.

This chain uses TRBV7-8 with TRBJ1-5; D unresolved. Sequenced: PBMCs. The source of this sequence is a woman aged 18-35 years in good health. DNA of the CDR3: TGTGCCAGCAGCTTAGTTGGGAATAGCAATCAGCCCCAGCATTTT. It encodes CASSLVGNSNQPQHF.